The 6 T cell receptor beta chains listed next were all sequenced from one sample in a study of blood T cell repertoires in COVID-19. Only in-frame clones appear in the TCRdb table, and some are missing; sequencing was by immunoSEQ multiplex PCR. The sample has roughly 100,000 clones, about 90% seen once; the top ten hold 11%. Sequenced material: peripheral blood. These receptors came from a woman in her twenties or thirties with acute or convalescent COVID-19.

The V and J genes are TRBV10-1 and TRBJ2-1; TRBD2 agrees at 8 bases. In germline, CDR1 is WNHNN, CDR2 SYGVQD (reference sequence). With 6 bases clipped from V and 4 bases from J, the junction kept 11 bases outside the gene matches. The CDR3 has 16 residues. The CDR3 sequence: CASSPGGGRNYNEQFF. Written as DNA, the CDR3 is TGCGCCAGCAGCCCCGGGGGGGGGCGAAATTACAATGAGCAGTTCTTC.

The CDR3 DNA is TGTGCCAGTAGGATTGCGGGGATGAACACTGAAGCTTTCTTT. Its protein product is CASRIAGMNTEAFF. This chain joins TRBV19 and TRBJ1-1; D gene uncertain. V shed 6 bases and J shed 0 bases, with 11 bases lying between them. The CDR3 is 14 residues long. Germline V gene data show CDR1 as LNHDA and CDR2 as SQIVND (reference sequence).

The chain carries TRBV28 and TRBJ1-1; TRBD1 aligns across 9 bases. V shed 4 bases, J shed 3 bases, and the junction held 3 bases outside the gene matches. The V gene's germline CDR1 is MDHEN and CDR2 SYDVKM. The CDR3 runs 14 residues. DNA for the CDR3: TGTGCCAGCAGTTCACGGACAGGGGACACTGAAGCTTTCTTT. This translates into CASSSRTGDTEAFF.

The chain combines TRBV3-1 (or the pseudogene TRBV3-2) with TRBJ2-1; 9 nucleotides match TRBD2. This CDR3 comprises 16 residues. The V gene's germline CDR1 is LGHDT and CDR2 YNNKEL (reference sequence). The trim removed 0 bases at V and 2 bases at J, leaving 2 bases unmatched. CDR3 sequence reads: CASSQDGTSPYNEQFF. CDR3 coding DNA: TGTGCCAGCAGCCAAGATGGGACTAGCCCCTACAATGAGCAGTTCTTC.

The chain links TRBV27 to TRBJ1-5; 12 bases agree with TRBD1. The CDR3 extends over 18 amino acids. In germline, CDR1 is MNHEY, CDR2 SMNVEV (reference sequence). The V segment lost 4 bases and the J segment 1 base; nucleotides outside the gene matches: 8. The CDR3 sequence is CASSSGTGGWRSNQPQHF. CDR3 bases: TGTGCCAGCAGTTCGGGGACAGGGGGCTGGAGGAGCAATCAGCCCCAGCATTTT.

V is TRBV10-2 and J is TRBJ2-7; D is uncertain. The CDR3 is 14 amino acids. Germline-derived CDR1 and CDR2 are WSHSY and SAAADI. Trimming took 3 bases from V and 2 from J, leaving 11 bases between them. Written as DNA, the CDR3 is TGCGCCAGCAGTGAAATCCCCCCTCCCTACGAGCAGTACTTC. Amino acid sequence: CASSEIPPPYEQYF.